These T cell receptor beta chains were read from a single sample in a study of identifying expanded T cells in peripheral blood. The protocol was immunoSEQ multiplex PCR, while the TCRdb copy is restricted to in-frame clones and leaves out a portion. The table includes roughly 82,000 clones, 84% detected once. Sequenced input: blood. All receptors come from a person aged 18 to 70 in good health. Both conserved end residues are part of each CDR3. Fields, in order: J gene, V gene, D gene, clone size, CDR3 protein, CDR3 DNA. D genes are given only for firm matches. Size is stated for part of the rows, as once, few or many counts, or as a class when the clone is expanded.

TRBJ2-7 TRBV9 . once CASSVEFQGPLGEQYF TGTGCCAGCAGCGTAGAGTTTCAGGGGCCACTAGGGGAGCAGTACTTC
TRBJ2-6 TRBV25-1 . once CASSEGLGSGANVLTF TGTGCCAGCAGTGAGGGATTAGGTTCTGGGGCCAACGTCCTGACTTTC
TRBJ1-6 TRBV6-4 . . CASSTTANSPLHF TGTGCCAGCAGTACTACAGCTAATTCACCCCTCCACTTT
TRBJ2-3 TRBV9 . . CASSVSQGTTDTQYF TGTGCCAGCAGCGTGTCACAGGGAACCACAGATACGCAGTATTTT
TRBJ1-2 TRBV6-5 TRBD1 . CAIYRGDYGYTF TGTGCCATTTACAGGGGAGACTATGGCTACACCTTC
TRBJ2-2 TRBV4-1 TRBD2 once CASSQDPTGTSGRNTGELFF TGCGCCAGCAGCCAAGACCCAACCGGGACTAGCGGGAGGAACACCGGGGAGCTGTTTTTT
TRBJ2-7 TRBV6-5 TRBD1 . CASSGTGGYEQYF TGTGCCAGCTCCGGGACAGGAGGCTACGAGCAGTACTTC
TRBJ1-3 TRBV6-1 TRBD1 . CASSVDRAGNTIYF TGTGCCAGCAGTGTCGACAGGGCTGGAAACACCATATATTTT
TRBJ1-2 TRBV11-2 TRBD1 . CASSRDPGQLLVGYTF TGTGCCAGCAGCCGAGATCCGGGACAGCTTTTAGTCGGCTACACCTTC
TRBJ1-3 TRBV11-1 . . CASSSPEANGNTIYF TGTGCCAGCAGCTCTCCAGAAGCAAATGGAAACACCATATATTTT
TRBJ2-1 TRBV9 TRBD2 . CASSGGAPYEQFF TGTGCCAGCTCGGGGGGGGCACCCTATGAGCAGTTCTTC
TRBJ2-2 TRBV7-9 . . CASSQIGASASTAGELFF TGTGCCAGCAGCCAAATAGGGGCTAGCGCCTCGACAGCCGGGGAGCTGTTTTTT
TRBJ1-1 TRBV6-6 . . CASSFDRNTEAFF TGTGCCAGCAGCTTCGACCGGAACACTGAAGCTTTCTTT
TRBJ2-1 TRBV7-3 . . CASSLDSSSYNEQFF TGTGCCAGCAGCTTAGACAGCAGCTCCTACAATGAGCAGTTCTTC
TRBJ1-5 TRBV28 . . CASSPPGVWDVMHF TGTGCCAGCAGTCCCCCGGGGGTTTGGGACGTAATGCATTTT
TRBJ2-1 TRBV6-5 . . CASSPTSPTNNEQFF TGTGCCAGCAGTCCCACTAGCCCAACCAACAATGAGCAGTTCTTC
TRBJ2-3 TRBV9 . . CASSAPPSGGPSTDTQYF TGTGCCAGCAGCGCCCCACCGTCTGGGGGACCTAGCACAGATACGCAGTATTTT
TRBJ2-2 TRBV5-1 . . CASSLGQNTGELFF TGCGCCAGCAGCTTGGGACAGAATACCGGGGAGCTGTTTTTT
TRBJ2-7 TRBV4-3 . . CASSQDDVGGTSYEQYF TGCGCCAGCAGCCAAGATGACGTGGGCGGAACCTCCTACGAGCAGTACTTC
TRBJ2-1 TRBV4-3 TRBD2 few CASSQGNSGKYNEQFF TGCGCCAGCAGCCAAGGCAACAGCGGGAAATACAATGAGCAGTTCTTC
TRBJ1-1 TRBV4-3 . . CASSQGFLGTEAFF TGCGCCAGCAGCCAAGGGTTTTTGGGCACTGAAGCTTTCTTT
TRBJ1-5 TRBV19 TRBD1 . CASSSGTGGREPQHF TGTGCCAGTAGTTCCGGGACAGGGGGTAGGGAGCCCCAGCATTTT
TRBJ2-1 TRBV10-3 . . CAISEAEPGEQFF TGTGCCATCAGTGAGGCAGAACCGGGTGAGCAGTTCTTC
TRBJ2-6 TRBV5-1 TRBD1 . CASSLGQGAGANVLTF TGCGCCAGCAGCCTGGGGCAGGGGGCTGGGGCCAACGTCCTGACTTTC
TRBJ1-5 TRBV7-2 . . CASSLAGRAGWQPQHF TGTGCCAGCAGCTTAGCGGGCCGGGCAGGGTGGCAGCCCCAGCATTTT
TRBJ1-1 TRBV6-4 . once CASSAIGGHLGTEAFF TGTGCCAGCAGTGCCATAGGGGGACACCTAGGGACTGAAGCTTTCTTT
TRBJ1-3 TRBV6-5 TRBD1 . CASSRQGAGNTIYF TGTGCCAGCAGCCGACAGGGGGCTGGAAACACCATATATTTT
TRBJ2-7 TRBV9 TRBD1 . CASSAGTGTYEQYF TGTGCCAGCAGCGCCGGGACAGGGACCTACGAGCAGTACTTC
TRBJ1-2 TRBV7-2 . . CASSLDRLNYGYTF TGTGCCAGCAGCTTAGACAGATTAAACTATGGCTACACCTTC
TRBJ2-2 TRBV11-3 . once CASSLIQNTGELFF TGTGCCAGCAGCTTAATACAGAACACCGGGGAGCTGTTTTTT
TRBJ2-7 TRBV6-5 . . CASSYSQGGEQYF TGTGCCAGCAGTTACTCACAGGGAGGGGAGCAGTACTTC
TRBJ2-7 TRBV16 TRBD2 once CASSRLAGAGEQYF TGTGCCAGCAGCCGACTAGCGGGAGCGGGTGAGCAGTACTTC
TRBJ1-5 TRBV6-5 . . CASRPGLNQPQHF TGTGCCAGCAGGCCAGGGCTAAATCAGCCCCAGCATTTT
TRBJ2-5 TRBV19 . . CASSMLTGRGQETQYF TGTGCCAGTAGTATGCTAACCGGACGGGGACAAGAGACCCAGTACTTC
TRBJ2-1 TRBV28 TRBD2 . CASSFGAGGYNEQFF TGTGCCAGCAGTTTTGGGGCGGGGGGGTACAATGAGCAGTTCTTC
TRBJ2-3 TRBV18 TRBD1 . CASSPRDAGGEDTQYF TGTGCCAGCTCACCAAGAGATGCAGGGGGCGAGGATACGCAGTATTTT
TRBJ2-1 TRBV10-3 . . CAITQGGNEQFF TGTGCCATCACCCAGGGGGGGAATGAGCAGTTCTTC
TRBJ2-1 TRBV7-9 . . CASTLGGFPHNEQFF TGTGCCAGCACCTTAGGTGGTTTCCCACACAATGAGCAGTTCTTC
TRBJ2-5 TRBV10-3 TRBD2 . CAISVSGYIEREATQYF TGTGCCATCAGTGTGTCCGGGTATATAGAGCGGGAGGCGACCCAGTACTTC
TRBJ2-5 TRBV4-3 TRBD1 . CASSQNTGQALETQYF TGCGCCAGCAGCCAAAACACAGGACAGGCTCTAGAGACCCAGTACTTC
TRBJ2-2 TRBV7-6 . . CASSFGRTRVNTGELFF TGTGCCAGCAGCTTTGGACGGACACGTGTTAACACCGGGGAGCTGTTTTTT
TRBJ2-4 TRBV4-1 TRBD2 . CASRPTAGGRAKNIQYF TGCGCCAGCAGGCCCACTGCGGGGGGCAGGGCCAAAAACATTCAGTACTTC
TRBJ2-7 TRBV18 . . CASSPQGRTSGEQYF TGTGCCAGCTCACCACAGGGCAGGACCTCCGGCGAGCAGTACTTC
TRBJ1-1 TRBV19 . few CASSIGGLEAFF TGTGCCAGTAGTATAGGGGGACTCGAAGCTTTCTTT
TRBJ1-1 TRBV7-9 . . CASSLGQAPNTEAFF TGTGCCAGCAGCTTAGGGCAGGCACCGAACACTGAAGCTTTCTTT
TRBJ1-1 TRBV9 . once CASSVGGAEAFF TGTGCCAGCAGCGTAGGAGGGGCTGAAGCTTTCTTT
TRBJ2-3 TRBV7-2 . . CASSPLSTDTQYF TGTGCCAGCAGCCCGTTGAGCACAGATACGCAGTATTTT
TRBJ1-2 TRBV6-5 . . CASSYTGYGYTF TGTGCCAGCAGTTATACGGGCTATGGCTACACCTTC
TRBJ2-5 TRBV28 TRBD1 . CASRPTGGGETQYF TGTGCCAGCAGGCCCACAGGGGGCGGGGAGACCCAGTACTTC
TRBJ2-2 TRBV21-1 . . CASSKVPVLAGDTGELFF TGTGCCAGCAGCAAAGTACCGGTGCTAGCGGGAGACACCGGGGAGCTGTTTTTT
TRBJ2-3 TRBV7-2 TRBD2 . CASSPQGTSGRFGETQYF TGTGCCAGCAGCCCGCAAGGGACTAGCGGGAGATTCGGGGAAACGCAGTATTTT
TRBJ1-4 TRBV5-1 . . CASSLEGREEEKLFF TGCGCCAGCAGCTTGGAGGGCAGGGAAGAAGAAAAACTGTTTTTT
TRBJ2-7 TRBV19 . . CASSTGRASYEQYF TGTGCCAGTAGTACAGGACGGGCGTCCTACGAGCAGTACTTC
TRBJ2-3 TRBV27 TRBD1 . CASSPRQGFVDTQYF TGTGCCAGCAGTCCGCGACAGGGGTTCGTAGATACGCAGTATTTT
TRBJ2-1 TRBV7-2 . . CASSFSRGGNEQFF TGTGCCAGCAGCTTCTCCCGGGGAGGTAATGAGCAGTTCTTC
TRBJ1-1 TRBV5-4 . few CASSLGQSLTEAFF TGTGCCAGCAGCTTGGGCCAGTCTCTCACTGAAGCTTTCTTT
TRBJ1-1 TRBV29-1 . . CSVVHQGFYTEAFF TGCAGCGTTGTCCATCAGGGGTTTTACACTGAAGCTTTCTTT
TRBJ1-1 TRBV7-9 . . CASSVYTENTEAFF TGTGCCAGCAGCGTATATACAGAGAACACTGAAGCTTTCTTT
TRBJ1-2 TRBV5-5 . . CASSLGQRYTF TGTGCCAGCAGCCTAGGACAGCGTTACACCTTC
TRBJ2-3 TRBV5-1 . . CASSLDGGDTQYF TGCGCCAGCAGCTTGGACGGGGGAGATACGCAGTATTTT